This entry lists 15 T cell receptor beta chains sequenced from one sample in a study of beta chain features in type 1 diabetes. Expressed TCRB transcripts got sequenced, as all isolated RNA was reverse transcribed. Here immunoSEQ multiplex PCR was the method, and the copy in TCRdb shows in-frame clones only, minus some. The data contain 400,000 to 450,000 clones, more than 11% of them singletons. The sequenced sample consisted of naive CD4+ T cells from blood. These TCRs come from a young man in good health.

Points on this clone: Other DNA sequences of this sample code for an identical CDR3. V gene TRBV7-2 combines with J gene TRBJ2-5, with D uncertain. This CDR3 contains 13 residues. The germline V gene has CDR1 SGHTA and CDR2 FQGNSA. V was shortened by 0 bases and J by 5 bases, with 7 bases between the two germline ends. The CDR3 sequence: CASSLAQVETQYF. The CDR3 nucleotides read TGTGCCAGCAGCTTAGCGCAGGTGGAGACCCAGTACTTC.

This sequence joins TRBV7-3 and TRBJ2-3; possibly TRBD2 for D (6 bases). The CDR3 runs 15 residues. The germline V and J ends were trimmed by 5 bases and 6 bases, with 18 bases remaining between them. Germline V lookup: CDR1 SGHTA, CDR2 FQGTGA. CDR3 DNA: TGTGCCAGCAGCAAAGGAGGGACCCCCGTCGATACGCAGTATTTT. Its protein product is CASSKGGTPVDTQYF.

This clone showed up just a few times. The V call is TRBV7-2, the J call TRBJ2-5; no reliable D call. Germline V gene lookup returns CDR1 SGHTA and CDR2 FQGNSA. The CDR3 runs to 14 residues. Trimming took off 4 bases at V and 4 bases at J, with 13 bases between the two ends. CDR3: CASSSLGYPETQYF. The CDR3 DNA sequence: TGTGCCAGCAGCTCCCTGGGGTACCCAGAGACCCAGTACTTC.

This clone was recorded a few times. The chain is built from TRBV7-9 and TRBJ2-5; D is perhaps TRBD1 (5 bases). The V and J ends lost 6 bases and 5 bases respectively, with 19 bases between them. There are 15 residues in the CDR3. Germline V CDR1 and CDR2: SEHNR, FQNEAQ (reference sequence). The DNA of the CDR3 is TGTGCCAGCAGGCCTCAGGGTAGGGGCGTGGAGACCCAGTACTTC. Translated, it gives CASRPQGRGVETQYF.

The chain recombines TRBV7-9 with TRBJ1-4; D is unclear. The CDR3 runs 12 residues. Looked up from germline, CDR1 is SEHNR and CDR2 is FQNEAQ (reference sequence). V dropped 5 bases and J dropped 6 bases, with 7 bases sitting between them. The CDR3 bases are TGTGCCAGCAGCGAGACATATGAAAAACTGTTTTTT. Encoded protein: CASSETYEKLFF.

This rearrangement joins TRBV21-1 to TRBJ2-7; the D call in the table, TRBD2, was not verified against the DNA. TRBV21-1 is reported as a pseudogene. The CDR3 is 18 amino acids. This CDR3 is CASTEEGTSGLYSYEQYV. CDR3 sequence (DNA): TGTGCCAGCACCGAGGAGGGGACTAGCGGGCTTTACTCCTACGAGCAGTACGTC.

As regards this clone: Distinct nucleotide sequences in the sample also encode this CDR3. This chain connects TRBV7-9 to TRBJ2-3, with D possibly TRBD2 on 5 matching bases. There are 14 residues in the CDR3. Germline V gene sequence: CDR1 SEHNR, CDR2 FQNEAQ (reference sequence). The germline V and J ends were trimmed by 1 base and 1 base, with 6 bases remaining between them. The CDR3 DNA reads TGTGCCAGCAGCTTAGGGCGGGGCACAGATACGCAGTATTTT. Residues: CASSLGRGTDTQYF. The full variable domain, rest sourced from reference TRBV7-9 and TRBJ2-3, is DTGVSQNPRHKITKRGQNVTFRCDPISEHNRLYWYRQTLGQGPEFLTYFQNEAQLEKSRLLSDRFSAERPKGSFSTLEIQRTEQGDSAMYLCASSLGRGTDTQYFGPGTRLTVL.

A few counts support this clone. V usage is TRBV7-2 and J usage is TRBJ2-6; unclear D gene. The CDR3 consists of 17 residues. CDR1 is SGHTA and CDR2 is FQGNSA in the germline V gene. The germline V and J ends were trimmed by 5 bases and 4 bases, with 18 bases remaining between them. This CDR3 reads CASSDQPHGPGANVLTF. Written as DNA, the CDR3 is TGTGCCAGCAGCGACCAACCCCATGGGCCCGGGGCCAACGTCCTGACTTTC.

The V gene is TRBV4-3, the J gene TRBJ2-7; unclear D gene. The CDR3 has 18 amino acids. The V gene's germline CDR1 is LGHNA and CDR2 YSLEER. Trimming took 3 bases from V and 4 from J, leaving 25 bases between them. CDR3 protein: CASSHDLALGLLEYEQYF. The CDR3, as DNA: TGCGCCAGCAGCCACGATTTGGCCCTCGGGCTGTTGGAATACGAGCAGTACTTC.

The chain's CDR3 is CASSFSGGLNTGELFF. The CDR3 DNA reads as TGTGCCAGCAGCTTCTCGGGAGGGCTGAACACCGGGGAGCTGTTTTTT. The chain recombines TRBV7-2 with TRBJ2-2; TRBD2 matches 8 bases. V lost 3 bases and J lost 1; bases outside the gene matches: 4. The CDR3 is 16 residues long. Germline V gene data show CDR1 as SGHTA and CDR2 as FQGNSA.

This clone showed up just once. The V gene is TRBV7-2, the J gene TRBJ1-1, with D possibly being TRBD1 (5 bases). CDR1 and CDR2 (germline): SGHTA, FQGNSA. The CDR3 loop spans 15 amino acids. The V end lost 3 bases, the J end lost 0 bases, and 11 bases lay between the germline ends. CDR3 bases: TGTGCCAGCAGCTTCAGGGTTCAGGTGAACACTGAAGCTTTCTTT. Its translation: CASSFRVQVNTEAFF.

The rearrangement uses TRBV7-9 and TRBJ2-3; 7 bases are shared with TRBD2. The CDR3 sequence is 16 residues long. Germline V lookup: CDR1 SEHNR, CDR2 FQNEAQ (reference sequence). Losses at the gene ends were 2 bases for V and 5 bases for J; bases not matched to a gene: 10. The CDR3 sequence is CASSLYRLRERDTQYF. The CDR3 nucleotides read TGTGCCAGCAGCTTATACAGGTTGCGGGAGAGAGATACGCAGTATTTT.

This clone showed up just a few times. CDR3 DNA: TGTGCCAGCAGCTTGGTGACTAACGAGCAGTACTTC. It translates to CASSLVTNEQYF. The chain recombines TRBV7-2 with TRBJ2-7; a possible D gene is TRBD2 (5 bases). This CDR3 is 12 amino acids long. V shed 3 bases and J shed 5 bases, with 8 bases lying between them. Per germline, CDR1 SGHTA and CDR2 FQGNSA.

The chain has TRBV27 and TRBJ1-2, with 10 bases matching TRBD1. The germline V gene encodes CDR1 MNHEY and CDR2 SMNVEV (reference sequence). Losses at the gene ends were 5 bases for V and 10 bases for J; bases not matched to a gene: 4. This CDR3 region has 12 residues. CDR3 DNA: TGTGCCAGCAGTGGACAGGGGGGACTCTACACCTTC. It yields the protein CASSGQGGLYTF.

The genes are TRBV7-2 and TRBJ1-3; possibly TRBD1 for D (5 bases). With 5 bases removed from V and 3 bases from J, the gap between germline ends came to 14 bases. Germline lookup yields CDR1 SGHTA and CDR2 FQGNSA. The CDR3 runs to 15 residues. CDR3 nucleotide sequence: TGTGCCAGCAGCACGCGACAGAGCTATGGAAACACCATATATTTT. Protein product: CASSTRQSYGNTIYF.